This T cell receptor beta chain emerged from a study of blood T cell repertoires in COVID-19. TCRdb keeps only in-frame clones here, not all; method: immunoSEQ multiplex PCR. Of hundreds of thousands of clones listed, about 91% are singletons. V lost 4 bases and J lost 7, with 14 bases in between. The CDR3 contains 13 residues. Germline-derived CDR1 and CDR2 are SGHDT and YYEEEE. The rearrangement links TRBV5-6 to TRBJ1-1; D is ambiguous. Sequences were obtained from peripheral blood. This clonotype was obtained from a woman between 55 and 75 years old with acute or convalescent COVID-19. This CDR3 reads CASSPRGGIEAFF. In nucleotides, the CDR3 is TGTGCCAGCAGCCCGCGGGGAGGGATTGAAGCTTTCTTT.